This TCR beta chain was documented in a study of memory CD8 T cells in hepatitis C reinfection. Across the study: After reinfection, a couple of primary-infection resolvers became chronically infected. Samples at peak reinfection came 3 to 8 weeks post-detection.

This CDR3 has 14 residues. Trimming took 6 bases from V and 7 from J; bases not matched to a gene: 4. Germline V lookup: CDR1 MNHEY, CDR2 SVGAGI. The table came from immunoSEQ multiplex PCR; TCRdb's copy has only in-frame clones and leaves some out. The sample holds 35,000 to 50,000 clones, approximately 90% seen once. Time point here: peak reinfection, 3 to 8 weeks after reinfection detection. The sorted cells went straight to TCR sequencing with no prior in vitro expansion. Total naive CD8 T cells were sorted as viable CD3+ CD8+ CD45RO- cells from a couple of donors. This receptor was obtained from a man younger than 35 with hepatitis C virus infection. The chain couples TRBV6-5 to TRBJ1-6; TRBD1 matches at 9 bases. Sequenced sample: naive CD8+ T cells sorted from blood. The CDR3 here is CASSLGQGNSPLHF. The CDR3 DNA sequence: TGTGCCAGCAGCCTGGGACAGGGAAATTCACCCCTCCACTTT.